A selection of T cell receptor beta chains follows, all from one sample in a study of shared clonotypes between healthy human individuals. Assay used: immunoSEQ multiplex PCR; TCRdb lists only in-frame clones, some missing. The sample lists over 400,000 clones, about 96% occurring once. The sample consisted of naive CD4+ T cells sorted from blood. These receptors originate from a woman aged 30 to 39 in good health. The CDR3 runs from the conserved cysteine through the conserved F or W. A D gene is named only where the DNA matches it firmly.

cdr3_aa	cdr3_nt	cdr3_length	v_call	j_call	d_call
CASSLAGGRRQETQYF	TGTGCCAGCAGCTTGGCAGGGGGAAGGAGGCAAGAGACCCAGTACTTC	16	TRBV5-4	TRBJ2-5	TRBD1
CASSVTTATNEQFF	TGTGCCAGCAGCGTAACGACAGCTACCAATGAGCAGTTCTTC	14	TRBV9	TRBJ2-1	NA
CASSANQGSNQPQHF	TGTGCCAGCAGCGCCAACCAGGGAAGCAATCAGCCCCAGCATTTT	15	TRBV2	TRBJ1-5	NA
CASSEGLAWGNEQFF	TGTGCCAGCAGCGAGGGACTAGCTTGGGGAAATGAGCAGTTCTTC	15	TRBV5-8	TRBJ2-1	TRBD2
CASSFETGELFF	TGTGCCAGCAGCTTCGAAACCGGGGAGCTGTTTTTT	12	TRBV7-9	TRBJ2-2	NA
CASSFSGTGLYEQYF	TGTGCCAGCAGTTTCTCCGGGACAGGGCTTTACGAGCAGTACTTC	15	TRBV27	TRBJ2-7	TRBD1
CASSTNDGSGVVGELFF	TGTGCCAGCAGTACAAATGATGGGTCGGGAGTAGTCGGGGAGCTGTTTTTT	17	TRBV25-1	TRBJ2-2	NA
CASSSDGRARGGYTF	TGTGCCAGCAGCTCGGACGGCCGGGCCCGCGGGGGCTACACCTTC	15	TRBV7-9	TRBJ1-2	NA
CAREGRLPLYTQYF	TGTGCCAGGGAGGGGAGACTCCCGCTGTATACGCAGTATTTT	14	TRBV7-7	TRBJ2-3	NA
CASSLGQGNTEAFF	TGTGCCAGCAGCTTAGGTCAGGGGAACACTGAAGCTTTCTTT	14	TRBV7-2	TRBJ1-1	NA
CASSVNLGTSGGSSYEQYF	TGTGCCAGCTCAGTGAACCTTGGGACTAGCGGAGGGAGCTCCTACGAGCAGTACTTC	19	TRBV18	TRBJ2-7	TRBD2
CASSDRGALNTEAFF	TGTGCCAGCAGTGATCGGGGGGCACTGAACACTGAAGCTTTCTTT	15	TRBV25-1	TRBJ1-1	NA
CASSPPGQVGQPQHF	TGTGCCAGCTCACCCCCGGGACAGGTCGGTCAGCCCCAGCATTTT	15	TRBV18	TRBJ1-5	TRBD1
CATSRDRLGTVTGELFF	TGTGCCACCAGCAGAGATCGGTTAGGGACAGTGACCGGGGAGCTGTTTTTT	17	TRBV15	TRBJ2-2	TRBD1
CASSLGGRPLGYEKLFF	TGCGCCAGCAGCTTGGGTGGTCGTCCTCTTGGATACGAAAAACTGTTTTTT	17	TRBV5-1	TRBJ1-4	NA
CASSFRQARETQYF	TGTGCCAGCAGCTTCCGACAGGCACGGGAGACCCAGTACTTC	14	TRBV11-2	TRBJ2-5	NA
CATSRGVGAGELFF	TGTGCCACCTCGAGAGGGGTTGGAGCCGGGGAGCTGTTTTTT	14	TRBV7-9	TRBJ2-2	NA
CASSVEAGDSSEQFF	TGTGCCAGCAGCGTAGAGGCGGGAGATAGTAGTGAGCAGTTCTTC	15	TRBV9	TRBJ2-1	TRBD2
CASRWGSAYEQYF	TGTGCCTCCCGTTGGGGTAGCGCCTACGAGCAGTACTTC	13	TRBV28	TRBJ2-7	NA
CASRGQGVSTEAFF	TGTGCCAGCAGAGGACAGGGGGTAAGCACTGAAGCTTTCTTT	14	TRBV7-9	TRBJ1-1	TRBD1
CATGTGNTGELFF	TGTGCCACCGGGACAGGGAACACCGGGGAGCTGTTTTTT	13	TRBV6-1	TRBJ2-2	TRBD1
CASTPSSGNTEAFF	TGTGCCAGCACCCCCTCCTCGGGGAACACTGAAGCTTTCTTT	14	TRBV2	TRBJ1-1	NA
CASSLATPLQGGTRQPQHF	TGTGCCAGCAGCTTAGCCACCCCCCTACAGGGTGGGACGCGTCAGCCCCAGCATTTT	19	TRBV7-8	TRBJ1-5	NA